This T cell receptor (beta chain) is drawn from a study of blood T cell repertoires in COVID-19. On the study more broadly: Specimens from acute and convalescent COVID-19 originated in the United States, Italy and Spain.

V shed 0 bases and J 4 bases; nucleotides not matched to a gene: 2. The germline gives CDR1 LGHNA, CDR2 YNFKEQ. The length of the CDR3 is 14 residues. Across under 25 US areas, participants ranged in age from roughly 18 to 95 years. Self-reported history from a screening survey and questionnaire set each donor's cohort. Two consecutive negative NP/OP PCR tests, clearance, or resolved symptoms defined Cohort 3 recovery. Sequencing was performed with immunoSEQ multiplex PCR; in TCRdb, only in-frame clones are kept and a portion is missing. Altogether about 310,000 clones are present, roughly 91% being singletons, with the ten largest covering about 9.4%.

The sequence derives from a woman between 25 and 40 years old who had recovered from COVID-19. V and J are TRBV4-2 and TRBJ2-7, with 8 bases identical to TRBD2. Sequences were obtained from PBMCs or T cells enriched from blood (not recorded which). The CDR3 loop is CASSQEGLEYEQYF. The CDR3 DNA follows: TGTGCCAGCAGCCAAGAGGGACTAGAGTACGAGCAGTACTTC.